This is a list of T cell receptor beta chains from one sample in a study of persistence of HIV-infected CD4 T cells. Assay: immunoSEQ multiplex PCR; the TCRdb copy retains only in-frame clones and omits some. Of nearly 20,000 clones in the sample, roughly two thirds were seen once. These receptors are not linked to any known antigen. The source material was CD4+ T cells sorted from PBMCs after roughly 18-hour stimulation, sampled from a patient who received antiretroviral therapy. These receptors were taken from an adult woman with HIV who was CMV-seropositive. Both conserved end residues are part of each CDR3. The order of the fields is J gene, clone size, V gene, D gene, CDR3 DNA, CDR3 protein. A D gene is named only where the DNA matches it firmly. Clone size is not always given. Where it is, it says once, few, many or a class for expanded clones.

J: TRBJ1-1
size: once
V: TRBV5-1
D: -
DNA: TGCGCCAGCAGCTTGGGCAGGGTCTTCACTGAAGCTTTCTTT
CDR3: CASSLGRVFTEAFF

J: TRBJ1-3
size: few
V: TRBV13
D: -
DNA: TGTGCCAGCAGCTTAGGACCACAGGGTGGAACTGGAAACACCATATATTTT
CDR3: CASSLGPQGGTGNTIYF

J: TRBJ2-3
size: -
V: TRBV19
D: -
DNA: TGTGCCAGTAGACCGACTGCGCCGCCAGATACGCAGTATTTT
CDR3: CASRPTAPPDTQYF

J: TRBJ1-1
size: -
V: TRBV10-3
D: -
DNA: TGTGCCATCAGCCCTGGCCGGGGGCGCGGGAACACTGAAGCTTTCTTT
CDR3: CAISPGRGRGNTEAFF

J: TRBJ1-1
size: -
V: TRBV24-1
D: -
DNA: TGTGCCACCAACTGGCCGTGGGGGTCTGAAGCTTTCTTT
CDR3: CATNWPWGSEAFF

J: TRBJ2-4
size: -
V: TRBV4-1
D: TRBD1
DNA: TGCGCCAGCAGCCAAGAAGGACAGGGACCGTCTCGGTACTTC
CDR3: CASSQEGQGPSRYF

J: TRBJ1-5
size: -
V: TRBV12-3/TRBV12-4
D: -
DNA: TGTGCCAGCAGTTTTCCCGATGAGCCCCAGCATTTT
CDR3: CASSFPDEPQHF

J: TRBJ2-5
size: -
V: TRBV24-1
D: -
DNA: TGTGCCACCTCCCTGAGGGGCGGATTGGTTGAGACCCAGTACTTC
CDR3: CATSLRGGLVETQYF

J: TRBJ1-6
size: few
V: TRBV5-1
D: -
DNA: TGCGCCAGCAGCTTGGAGTCAGGGTACGATTCACCCCTCCACTTT
CDR3: CASSLESGYDSPLHF

J: TRBJ2-6
size: -
V: TRBV7-9
D: -
DNA: TGTGCCAGCAGCGTCCAAAAGGGGGTGTCTGGGGCCAACGTCCTGACTTTC
CDR3: CASSVQKGVSGANVLTF

J: TRBJ1-3
size: few
V: TRBV19
D: -
DNA: TGTGCCAGTAATGAACAGGCTGGAAACACCATATATTTT
CDR3: CASNEQAGNTIYF

J: TRBJ1-6
size: -
V: TRBV5-5
D: -
DNA: TGTGCCAGCAACTTGGAGGCAGTTAATTCACCCCTCCACTTT
CDR3: CASNLEAVNSPLHF

J: TRBJ1-2
size: -
V: TRBV5-6
D: -
DNA: TGTGCCAGCATCTCTCCTGGTATTCATGGCTACACCTTC
CDR3: CASISPGIHGYTF

J: TRBJ1-1
size: medium-sized
V: TRBV7-2
D: -
DNA: TGTGCCAGCAGCTTAGAACCGCACCCGAACACTGAAGCTTTCTTT
CDR3: CASSLEPHPNTEAFF

J: TRBJ1-6
size: few
V: TRBV10-2
D: -
DNA: TGCGCCAGCTCGAGCTCCTATAATTCACCCCTCCACTTT
CDR3: CASSSSYNSPLHF

J: TRBJ1-4
size: few
V: TRBV7-6
D: -
DNA: TGTGCCAGCTTGGGGGCTAATGAAAAACTGTTTTTT
CDR3: CASLGANEKLFF

J: TRBJ2-3
size: -
V: TRBV7-2
D: -
DNA: TGTGCCAGCAGTTCGGACTACTACGGCACAGATACGCAGTATTTT
CDR3: CASSSDYYGTDTQYF

J: TRBJ1-2
size: -
V: TRBV28
D: TRBD1
DNA: TGTGCCAGCAGTCCAGGGACAGGGCGCGGCTACACCTTC
CDR3: CASSPGTGRGYTF

J: TRBJ2-1
size: -
V: TRBV7-3
D: TRBD2
DNA: TGTGCCAGCAGCTCGGGACTAGCGGGGGGCCTCAATGAGCAGTTCTTC
CDR3: CASSSGLAGGLNEQFF

J: TRBJ1-6
size: -
V: TRBV18
D: -
DNA: TGTGCCAGCTCACCCCTGAGGACAGAGGATTCACCCCTCCACTTT
CDR3: CASSPLRTEDSPLHF

J: TRBJ1-1
size: -
V: TRBV6-5
D: -
DNA: TGTGCCAGCAGTTACCGACAGGCCGGCGCGAACACTGAAGCTTTCTTT
CDR3: CASSYRQAGANTEAFF

J: TRBJ2-3
size: -
V: TRBV28
D: TRBD1
DNA: TGTGCCAGCAGCCCTACGACAGGGGGCTTAGATACGCAGTATTTT
CDR3: CASSPTTGGLDTQYF

J: TRBJ1-2
size: -
V: TRBV5-6
D: -
DNA: TGTGCCAGCAGCCACCGGGGGGGAACCTATGGCTACACCTTC
CDR3: CASSHRGGTYGYTF

J: TRBJ1-4
size: -
V: TRBV27
D: -
DNA: TGTGCCAGCAGGGAGGTGTCGGCTAATGAAAAACTGTTTTTT
CDR3: CASREVSANEKLFF

J: TRBJ2-5
size: -
V: TRBV18
D: -
DNA: TGTGCCAGCTCACCCTCCCCACAGGGATTAGAGACCCAGTACTTC
CDR3: CASSPSPQGLETQYF

J: TRBJ2-3
size: -
V: TRBV9
D: TRBD2
DNA: TGTGCCAGCAGCGTAGCGGGGCTAGCGGGGGGGCTATTCACAGATACGCAGTATTTT
CDR3: CASSVAGLAGGLFTDTQYF

J: TRBJ2-3
size: -
V: TRBV7-2
D: TRBD2
DNA: TGTGCCAGCAGCGTTAGCGGGCTAGGGATGGATACGCAGTATTTT
CDR3: CASSVSGLGMDTQYF

J: TRBJ1-1
size: -
V: TRBV12-3/TRBV12-4
D: -
DNA: TGTGCCAGCATTTCGAACACTGAAGCTTTCTTT
CDR3: CASISNTEAFF

J: TRBJ2-1
size: -
V: TRBV23-1
D: -
DNA: TGCGCCAGCAGTCTTCCCTGGGGGGGCGGAGGGGGCAATGAGCAGTTCTTC
CDR3: CASSLPWGGGGGNEQFF